This record looks at one T cell receptor (beta chain) sequence and its context. This specimen belongs to a study of blood T cell repertoires in COVID-19. In the study overall: The United States, Italy and Spain supplied acute and convalescent COVID-19 samples.

Original handling: From reference gene primer amplification, estimates of nucleated cell counts were derived. The table came from immunoSEQ multiplex PCR; TCRdb's copy has only in-frame clones and leaves some out. D and trimming come from the DNA, and the V and J calls and clone size come from that table. The table has about 140,000 clones, about 85% seen once. Germline V gene data show CDR1 as WSHSY and CDR2 as SAAADI. The CDR3 spans 16 residues. The V gene end was trimmed by 6 bases and the J gene end by 4 bases; junction bases not matched to a gene: 6. Source material: peripheral blood. The chain carries TRBV10-2 and TRBJ1-4; 12 bases agree with TRBD1. The sequence was obtained from a human donor in a cohort sampled during active COVID-19. The chain's CDR3 is CASRGTGGGNNEKLFF. DNA for the CDR3: TGCGCCAGCAGAGGGACAGGGGGCGGGAATAATGAAAAACTGTTTTTT.